The 24 T cell receptor beta chains listed next were all sequenced from one sample in a study of T-cell memory formation after mild COVID-19 listed by TCRdb under 2021. Library preparation used 5' RACE. The listed sequencing device is Illumina NovaSeq 6000. TCRdb handled the public reads itself, with Q25 trimming in fastp and clone calling in MiXCR, and kept productive beta chains. Each entry merges the rows of one CDR3 protein and shows their most common DNA and genes. Present in this sample are some 600,000 distinct CDR3 sequences, 15% to 20% of which were seen just once. The ten largest clones add up to about 8.1% of the sample. Sequencing was performed on PBMCs or a T cell subset sorted from them (not recorded which). Receptor source: an adult woman who had mild COVID-19 (a few samples of this study predate the infection). The sample titles of this study are shuffled in the database, so cell type and time point are left out; the donor was told from shared clones.

This sequence joins TRBV19 and TRBJ2-1, with unresolved D. The CDR3 sequence is 15 residues long. Germline assignment: CDR1 LNHDA and CDR2 SQIVND (reference sequence). Trimming pared 7 bases from V and 0 bases from J, leaving 13 bases between. CDR3 DNA: TGTGCCAGTAACATGTGGCAGAGCTCCTACAATGAGCAGTTCTTC. This translates into CASNMWQSSYNEQFF.

In this sample, this clonotype turned up a few times. This chain joins TRBV4-1 and TRBJ2-5; D gene unclear. Trimming stripped 1 base from V and 5 bases from J, with 11 bases between. The CDR3 covers 14 residues. Germline-derived CDR1 and CDR2 are MGHRA and YSYEKL. The chain's CDR3 is CASSQGDRVETQYF. The DNA of the CDR3 is TGCGCCAGCAGCCAAGGGGATCGTGTGGAGACCCAGTACTTC.

This clonotype was seen a handful of times. J is TRBJ1-1 and V is TRBV7-9; D is ambiguous. Germline V gene lookup returns CDR1 SEHNR and CDR2 FQNEAQ (reference sequence). This CDR3 is built from 16 residues. The V and J ends lost 1 base and 3 bases respectively, with 15 bases between them. The CDR3 DNA follows: TGTGCCAGCAGCTTAGAACGTTCGGATGTTGACACTGAAGCTTTCTTT. It translates to CASSLERSDVDTEAFF.

The chain combines TRBV5-6 with TRBJ2-3, with D maybe TRBD2 (5 bases). Looked up from germline, CDR1 is SGHDT and CDR2 is YYEEEE. This CDR3 is built from 15 residues. Trimming pared 2 bases from V and 3 bases from J, leaving 13 bases between. The CDR3 protein is CASSFDNTGTDTQYF. In nucleotides, the CDR3 is TGTGCCAGCAGCTTTGATAACACGGGGACAGATACGCAGTATTTT.

This clonotype came up a few times. J is TRBJ2-7 and V is TRBV4-2; 7 bases fit TRBD2. Trimming removed 5 bases from V and 1 base from J; junction bases left unmatched: 11. The germline CDR1 and CDR2 sequences are LGHNA and YNFKEQ. This CDR3 spans 16 amino acids. The CDR3 region has the DNA TGTGCCAGCAGCAAGATCGGAGCGGGGCGTTCCTACGAGCAGTACTTC. It translates to CASSKIGAGRSYEQYF.

The chain combines TRBV7-2 with TRBJ2-7; D perhaps matches TRBD2 (6 bases). CDR3 length: 14 residues. CDR1 and CDR2 from the germline V gene are SGHTA and FQGNSA. V gave up 3 bases and J gave up 3 bases, with 12 bases separating them. CDR3 sequence: CASSFELANYEQYF. CDR3 DNA: TGTGCCAGCAGCTTTGAACTAGCAAACTACGAGCAGTACTTC.

This clonotype showed up just a few times. The chain has TRBV12-3 or TRBV12-4 and TRBJ1-1; D call uncertain. This CDR3 comprises 15 residues. The V end lost 4 bases, the J end lost 1 base, and 13 bases lay between the germline ends. The CDR3 spells CASSSRTLQNTEAFF. CDR3 sequence (DNA): TGTGCCAGCAGTTCCAGGACTCTTCAGAACACTGAAGCTTTCTTT.

The chain uses TRBV7-6 and TRBJ1-2; a possible D gene is TRBD1 (5 bases). In germline, CDR1 is SGHVS, CDR2 FNYEAQ. Trimming took off 5 bases at V and 12 bases at J, with 25 bases between the two ends. The CDR3 has 15 amino acids. The CDR3: CASSPGVGDSWINTF. CDR3 bases: TGTGCCAGCAGCCCTGGGGTGGGCGACAGTTGGATTAACACCTTC.

The sample holds a few counts of this clonotype. The chain is built from TRBV29-1 and TRBJ2-1, with 9 bases fitting TRBD1. The CDR3 is 14 residues long. Trimming cost V 5 bases and J 4 bases; bases outside gene matches: 6. Germline CDR1 SQVTM, CDR2 ANQGSEA. CDR3 region: CSVCPGTGYNEQFF. CDR3 nucleotides: TGCAGCGTTTGTCCCGGGACAGGGTACAATGAGCAGTTCTTC.

The chain joins TRBV12-5 to TRBJ1-2; 9 nucleotides line up with TRBD1. Germline CDR1 LGHNT, CDR2 FRNRAP. The junction had 10 bases not matched to a gene; V was cut back by 4 bases and J by 7 bases. The CDR3 sequence is 15 residues long. For the CDR3, the DNA is TGTGCTAGTGGTTCCGATACAGGGGGCGTTTCTGGCTACACCTTC. Translation gives CASGSDTGGVSGYTF.

V and J are TRBV11-2 and TRBJ2-3, with 14 bases that match TRBD2. Trimming removed 5 bases from V and 2 bases from J; junction bases left unmatched: 21. CDR1 SGHAT and CDR2 FQNNGV come from the germline V gene. This CDR3 has 22 residues. CDR3 nucleotide sequence: TGTGCCAGCAGCCATCCTACCACCATCGGGACTAGCGGGAGTTGGTCCACAGATACGCAGTATTTT. Protein: CASSHPTTIGTSGSWSTDTQYF.

The CDR3 loop is CSVRTSGGANEQFF. CDR3 DNA sequence: TGCAGCGTCCGGACTAGCGGGGGGGCCAATGAGCAGTTCTTC. J is TRBJ2-1 and V is TRBV29-1; 15 positions match TRBD2. CDR1 and CDR2 from the germline V gene are SQVTM and ANQGSEA. The CDR3 runs 14 residues. V shed 6 bases, J shed 6 bases, and the junction held 3 bases outside the gene matches.

V is TRBV6-1 and J is TRBJ1-1; D gene uncertain. This CDR3 contains 10 residues. V lost 10 bases and J 7 bases, leaving 10 bases between the germline ends. Germline assignment: CDR1 MNHNS and CDR2 SASEGT. For the CDR3, the DNA is TGTGCCATCACCAGGTTTGAAGCTTTCTTT. It specifies CAITRFEAFF.

This clonotype was detected only a few times. The chain couples TRBV7-6 to TRBJ1-5; 7 bases map to TRBD1. With 1 base clipped from V and 0 bases from J, the junction kept 3 bases outside the gene matches. The CDR3 runs 16 residues. Germline CDR1 and CDR2: SGHVS and FNYEAQ. The CDR3 nucleotides read TGTGCCAGCAGCTTAGGGGGGACAGCTAGCAATCAGCCCCAGCATTTT. It yields the protein CASSLGGTASNQPQHF.

The table lists this clonotype with many counts. The J gene is TRBJ2-2, the V gene TRBV12-3 or TRBV12-4; a weak D match, TRBD2 (5 bases). The V end lost 3 bases, the J end lost 7 bases, and 24 bases lay between the germline ends. CDR3 length: 18 residues. CDR3 sequence: CASSFFEGLGSNGGELFF. CDR3 nucleotide sequence: TGTGCCAGCAGTTTTTTTGAGGGCTTGGGCTCTAACGGCGGGGAGCTGTTTTTT.

In this sample, this clonotype turned up a few times. V usage is TRBV7-9 and J usage is TRBJ2-7; D unresolved. Germline-derived CDR1 and CDR2 are SEHNR and FQNEAQ (reference sequence). This CDR3 contains 16 residues. Trimming removed 1 base at V and 0 bases at J, with 13 bases between. DNA of the CDR3: TGTGCCAGCAGCTTAGTTGGTAGGAACTCCTCCTACGAGCAGTACTTC. Translating it yields CASSLVGRNSSYEQYF.

The chain uses TRBV7-9 and TRBJ1-6, with 7 positions matching TRBD1. In germline, CDR1 is SEHNR, CDR2 FQNEAQ (reference sequence). The CDR3 totals 15 residues. V lost 4 bases, J lost 5 bases, and 5 bases stayed unmatched. CDR3 sequence reads: CASSSRGSDNSPLHF. The CDR3 DNA follows: TGTGCCAGCAGCTCCAGGGGGTCGGATAATTCACCCCTCCACTTT.

The rearrangement links TRBV15 to TRBJ2-3; 9 positions match TRBD1. CDR3 size: 16 residues. Unmatched junction bases numbered 5, after V lost 1 base and J lost 3 bases. Germline-derived CDR1 and CDR2 are LNHNV and YYDKDF (reference sequence). In DNA form, the CDR3 reads TGTGCCACCAGCAGAGTGGGACAGGGAGGGACAGATACGCAGTATTTT. Protein product: CATSRVGQGGTDTQYF.

The rearrangement uses TRBV7-9 and TRBJ2-1; no firm D call. The CDR3 has 14 residues. The germline CDR1 and CDR2 sequences are SEHNR and FQNEAQ (reference sequence). V lost 2 bases, J lost 3 bases, and 8 bases lay in between. As DNA, the CDR3 is TGTGCCAGCAGCTTATCTAGGGACTACAATGAGCAGTTCTTC. This translates into CASSLSRDYNEQFF.

This clonotype was seen a handful of times. The limits of the CDR3 on the DNA are not certain, so only TCRdb's listed CDR3 is given. J is TRBJ2-3 and V is TRBV21-1; TRBD1, as called in the table, went unchecked against the DNA. TRBV21-1 is flagged as a pseudogene. A total of 18 residues make up the CDR3, ends included. CDR3 amino acids: CASSSFFGQGASTDTQYF.

This clonotype has a handful of counts. This chain joins TRBV6-1 and TRBJ1-1; D is possibly TRBD1 (6 bases). CDR1 and CDR2 (germline): MNHNS, SASEGT. Trimming cost V 7 bases and J 4 bases, with 10 bases left between them. CDR3 length equals 12 residues. This CDR3 reads CASKQGGTEAFF. The DNA for the CDR3 is TGTGCCAGCAAACAGGGTGGCACTGAAGCTTTCTTT.

This chain uses TRBV20-1 with TRBJ2-5; no firm D call. This CDR3 contains 14 residues. The germline gives CDR1 DFQATT, CDR2 SNEGSKA (reference sequence). Trimming removed 0 bases at V and 3 bases at J, with 11 bases between. In DNA form, the CDR3 reads TGCAGTGCTAGAGATCCGGGTCCTAAAGAGACCCAGTACTTC. Translated: CSARDPGPKETQYF.

The chain couples TRBV7-9 to TRBJ2-3; tentatively, D is TRBD1 (6 bases). The CDR3 length is 16 residues. Germline V gives CDR1 SEHNR, CDR2 FQNEAQ (reference sequence). Trimming pared 0 bases from V and 4 bases from J, leaving 14 bases between. This chain's CDR3 is CASSLARRGLADTQYF. DNA of the CDR3: TGTGCCAGCAGCTTAGCGCGCAGGGGTTTAGCAGATACGCAGTATTTT.

This clonotype was seen a handful of times. The gene calls are TRBV20-1 and TRBJ2-3; D might be TRBD1 (6 bases). This CDR3 region has 14 residues. In germline, CDR1 is DFQATT, CDR2 SNEGSKA (reference sequence). V was cut by 3 bases and J by 2 bases, with 12 bases left in between. The CDR3 DNA follows: TGCAGTGCTAGGGCAGGGGTTTACACAGATACGCAGTATTTT. It codes for CSARAGVYTDTQYF.